Each of the 6 T cell receptor beta chains below was sequenced from the same sample in a study of cytomegalovirus exposure and HLA in healthy donors. PCR was performed using 60 Vbeta and 13 Jbeta primers. Some clones are missing from TCRdb's copy, which holds only in-frame ones; the method was immunoSEQ multiplex PCR. Found here are fewer than 200,000 clones, roughly 87% of them singletons; the top ten hold approximately 0.98%. Sequencing was done on a sample of PBMCs. The receptor set was obtained from a boy aged 2 to 10 in good health and CMV-seronegative.

The J gene is TRBJ2-1, the V gene TRBV28; no reliable D call. The CDR3 has 14 amino acids. Trimming cost V 5 bases and J 6 bases, with 14 bases left between them. From germline, CDR1 is MDHEN and CDR2 SYDVKM. In DNA form, the CDR3 reads TGTGCCAGCAGTGGCGCTACGCGGATCAATGAGCAGTTCTTC. Translated, it gives CASSGATRINEQFF.

This rearrangement joins TRBV5-1 to TRBJ2-7, with 7 bases fitting TRBD2. CDR1 and CDR2 from the germline V gene are SGHRS and YFSETQ. With 1 base clipped from V and 2 bases from J, the junction kept 9 bases outside the gene matches. This CDR3 contains 16 residues. In DNA, the CDR3 is TGCGCCAGCAGCTTGCCCCGGGGCGGGAGCCCCTACGAGCAGTACTTC. It is translated as CASSLPRGGSPYEQYF.

The genes are TRBV9 and TRBJ2-3, with 7 bases lining up with TRBD1. CDR1 SGDLS and CDR2 YYNGEE come from the germline V gene. The CDR3 loop spans 15 amino acids. The junction had 7 bases not matched to a gene; V was cut back by 6 bases and J by 0 bases. CDR3 amino acids: CASNRGDSSTDTQYF. The DNA for the CDR3 is TGTGCCAGCAACAGAGGGGACAGTAGCACAGATACGCAGTATTTT.

The V gene is TRBV14, the J gene TRBJ2-3; tentatively, D is TRBD2 (6 bases). Germline-derived CDR1 and CDR2 are SGHDN and FVKESK. V was pared by 2 bases and J by 0 bases, with 12 bases between. The CDR3 covers 16 residues. The CDR3 region is CASSQRLARSTDTQYF. In DNA form, the CDR3 reads TGTGCCAGCAGCCAAAGGCTAGCGAGAAGCACAGATACGCAGTATTTT.

This chain joins TRBV6-5 and TRBJ1-1; D is uncertain. Germline CDR1 MNHEY, CDR2 SVGAGI. CDR3 size: 11 residues. V lost 4 bases and J 6 bases, leaving 6 bases between the germline ends. The CDR3 DNA reads as TGTGCCAGCAGTTTTGGGCCTGAAGCTTTCTTT. Protein product: CASSFGPEAFF.

This chain joins TRBV12-5 and TRBJ1-1, with 7 bases matching TRBD1. Germline V gene lookup returns CDR1 LGHNT and CDR2 FRNRAP. V shed 9 bases, J shed 1 base, and the junction held 8 bases outside the gene matches. The CDR3 spans 14 residues. The chain's CDR3 is CASGDSDSNTEAFF. The CDR3 DNA is TGTGCTAGCGGGGACAGCGACTCGAACACTGAAGCTTTCTTT.